These T cell receptor beta chains were read from a single sample in a study of CD8 T cells in cerebrospinal fluid in Alzheimer's disease. With the 10x single-cell sequencing reads reprocessed, TCRdb shows one record per CDR3 protein and no DNA. The table counts about 560 distinct CDR3 sequences; about an eighth lies in the top ten. The sample comprised cerebrospinal fluid. The receptor set was obtained from a human donor with Parkinson's disease. The CDR3 runs from the conserved cysteine through the conserved F or W. The listing skips clone size in some rows; elsewhere it reads once, few, many or a size class.

medium-sized	TRBJ1-4	TRBV9	CASSAGSGTGGTNEKLFF
large	TRBJ2-5	TRBV27	CASSLKFGGTLQETQYF
large	TRBJ1-3	TRBV7-2	CASSPPVRGNTIYF
medium-sized	TRBJ1-5	TRBV19	CASSRWEGQPQHF
medium-sized	TRBJ1-6	TRBV18	CASSPDRGPNSPLHF
large	TRBJ1-2	TRBV7-2	CASSPYLTGNYGYTF
large	TRBJ2-7	TRBV4-3	CASSLVLAGAYEQYF
medium-sized	TRBJ1-1	TRBV3-1	CASSHQSGEGGTEAFF
large	TRBJ2-4	TRBV24-1	CATSESGENIQYF
large	TRBJ2-7	TRBV20-1	CSARDGDRAYEQYF
medium-sized	TRBJ2-3	TRBV6-2/TRBV6-3	CASSEGTEGDTQYF
-	TRBJ2-3	TRBV4-3	CASSQGHQSGGVVSTDTQYF
large	TRBJ1-5	TRBV28	CASSLRTGGVQPQHF
large	TRBJ1-5	TRBV7-2	CASSFGQGRQPQHF
large	TRBJ2-3	TRBV7-6	CASSFLAGEVGADTQYF
large	TRBJ2-7	TRBV27	CASSSLYSPVRQYF
large	TRBJ2-7	TRBV2	CASNGQSYEQYF
medium-sized	TRBJ1-1	TRBV5-4	CASSSSRGFTEAFF
-	TRBJ2-1	TRBV24-1	CATSIQGVGYDEQFF
large	TRBJ2-7	TRBV11-3	CASSFRGVEFRPSSYEQYF
large	TRBJ2-3	TRBV10-3	CAISGQGASASTDTQYF
medium-sized	TRBJ2-1	TRBV7-7	CASSPDRYNEQFF
medium-sized	TRBJ1-6	TRBV5-4	CASSLVGGTNSPLHF
large	TRBJ2-1	TRBV5-1	CASSARLANEQFF
large	TRBJ2-2	TRBV4-2	CASSPGTGDTGELFF
medium-sized	TRBJ2-1	TRBV27	CASSLGSRASSYNEQFF
large	TRBJ2-3	TRBV12-3/TRBV12-4	CASRRTYTDTQYF
large	TRBJ2-7	TRBV11-2	CASSLSEGTEQYF
large	TRBJ2-7	TRBV7-3	CASSPNPERGHGEQYF
large	TRBJ2-1	TRBV6-2/TRBV6-3	CASSPGGGFGDEQFF
large	TRBJ2-5	TRBV10-3	CAISVSNAAQLQETQYF
large	TRBJ2-7	TRBV28	CASSSYRSYEQYF
medium-sized	TRBJ2-2	TRBV28	CASSLRVRAGTGELFF
large	TRBJ2-1	TRBV5-4	CASSLSFNDEQFF
medium-sized	TRBJ1-5	TRBV5-1	CASSLESGDQPQHF
large	TRBJ2-7	TRBV20-1	CSATGTGGLVSYEQYF
-	TRBJ1-2	TRBV19	CASSIEPGEGGYTF
large	TRBJ2-6	TRBV11-3	CASSSRTGGVSGANVLTF
large	TRBJ2-7	TRBV11-1	CASSLSQYEQYF
medium-sized	TRBJ2-5	TRBV5-1	CASSLEPGGETQYF
medium-sized	TRBJ2-7	TRBV2	CASSEIDHQGGYEQYF
large	TRBJ2-3	TRBV6-6	CASSYQEADTDTQYF
large	TRBJ2-3	TRBV7-9	CASSLDGARADTQYF
large	TRBJ1-2	TRBV20-1	CSAPDRDYGYTF
large	TRBJ1-3	TRBV4-2	CASSLLNTIYF
hyperexpanded	TRBJ2-2	TRBV24-1	CATSDLTDTGELFF
large	TRBJ1-5	TRBV28	CASSFYGRQARDSNQPQHF
large	TRBJ1-1	TRBV7-9	CASSFQGGNTEAFF
large	TRBJ2-2	TRBV12-3/TRBV12-4	CASSLKQAGELFF
large	TRBJ1-5	TRBV6-5	CASSYSQGGNQPQHF
medium-sized	TRBJ1-1	TRBV11-3	CASSRGGTNMHTEAFF
medium-sized	TRBJ2-5	TRBV28	CASSGTGRWETQYF
-	TRBJ2-5	TRBV7-3	CASSLFGTGEETQYF
medium-sized	TRBJ2-5	TRBV7-2	CASSLGGTRLRETQYF
medium-sized	TRBJ2-7	TRBV18	CASSLGWTEANYEQYF
-	TRBJ2-1	TRBV2	CTSGLLAGSDGEIF
large	TRBJ1-1	TRBV7-9	CASRLEGTNTEAFF